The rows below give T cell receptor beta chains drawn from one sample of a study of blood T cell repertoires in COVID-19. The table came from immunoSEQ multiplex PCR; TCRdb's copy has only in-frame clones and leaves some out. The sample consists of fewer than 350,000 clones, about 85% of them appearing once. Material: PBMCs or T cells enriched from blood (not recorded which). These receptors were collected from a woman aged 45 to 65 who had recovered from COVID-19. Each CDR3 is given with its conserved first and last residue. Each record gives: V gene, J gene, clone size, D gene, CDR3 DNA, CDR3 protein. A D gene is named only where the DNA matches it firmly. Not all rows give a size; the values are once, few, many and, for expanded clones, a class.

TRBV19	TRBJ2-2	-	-	TGTGCCAGTAGTATGACAACGAACACCGGGGAGCTGTTTTTT	CASSMTTNTGELFF
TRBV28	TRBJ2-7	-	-	TGTGCCAGCAGAGGGGTAGGGACACTTGGCTACGAGCAGTACTTC	CASRGVGTLGYEQYF
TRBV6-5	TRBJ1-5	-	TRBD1	TGTGCCAGCAGAGTGAGCGGACAGGCAAATCAGCCCCAGCATTTT	CASRVSGQANQPQHF
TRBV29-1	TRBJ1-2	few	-	TGCAGCGTTGTTCGGGTGAACTATGGCTACACCTTC	CSVVRVNYGYTF
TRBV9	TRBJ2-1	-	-	TGTGCCAGCAGCCAGAGGCGTGGTGAGCAGTTCTTC	CASSQRRGEQFF
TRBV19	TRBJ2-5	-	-	TGTGCCAGTAGTGGGCGGAGGGGAGAGACCCAGTACTTC	CASSGRRGETQYF
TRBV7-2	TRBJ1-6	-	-	TGTGCCAGCAGCTTAGCGGCAGGTTTTCAGAATTCACCCCTCCACTTT	CASSLAAGFQNSPLHF
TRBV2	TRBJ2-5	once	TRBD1	TGTGCCAGCAGTGGACAGGGGGTAGAGACCCAGTACTTC	CASSGQGVETQYF
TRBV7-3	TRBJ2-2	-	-	TGTGCCAGCAGCTCTCCCCCGAAGGGGTTGGGTGGCGGGGAGCTGTTTTTT	CASSSPPKGLGGGELFF
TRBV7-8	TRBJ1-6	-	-	TGTGCCAGCAGCCTAGTAGGGGGCTATAATTCACCCCTCCACTTT	CASSLVGGYNSPLHF
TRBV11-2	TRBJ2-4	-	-	TGTGCCAGCAGCTTAGCTAGACGGCCCAGCATTCAGTACTTC	CASSLARRPSIQYF
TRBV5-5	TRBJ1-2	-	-	TGTGCCAGCAGCTTGACGGGGGACGGGAACTATGGCTACACCTTC	CASSLTGDGNYGYTF
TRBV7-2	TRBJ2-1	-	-	TGTGCCAGCAGCTTAGGGGCAGCGGAGCCTTCCTACAATGAGCAGTTCTTC	CASSLGAAEPSYNEQFF
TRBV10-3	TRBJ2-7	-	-	TGTGCCATCAGTGAGTCGAGAGATTCCTACGAGCAGTACTTC	CAISESRDSYEQYF
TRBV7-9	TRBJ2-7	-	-	TGTGCCAGCAGCTTTAGCGCCCAATTCTCTTACGAGCAGTACTTC	CASSFSAQFSYEQYF
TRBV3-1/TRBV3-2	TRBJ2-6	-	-	TGTGCCAGCAGCCTGGGCGCTGGCACCTCTGGGGCCAACGTCCTGACTTTC	CASSLGAGTSGANVLTF
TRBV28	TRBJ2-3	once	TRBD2	TGTGCCAGCAGTTTAGTGGCTAGCGGGGGGAGCACAGATACGCAGTATTTT	CASSLVASGGSTDTQYF
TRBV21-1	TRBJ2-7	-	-	TGTGCCCAGCAGCAAAGCTCAGGGACTGATTCCTACGAGCAGTACTTC	CAQQQSSGTDSYEQYF
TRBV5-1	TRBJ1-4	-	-	TGCGCCAGCAGCGATCAGACAACTAATGAAAAACTGTTTTTT	CASSDQTTNEKLFF
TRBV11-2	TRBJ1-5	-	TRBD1	TGTGCCAGCAGCGGGGACAGGACCGTCAATCAGCCCCAGCATTTT	CASSGDRTVNQPQHF
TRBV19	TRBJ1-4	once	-	TGTGCTACCCAAAGTGCGAGAGGTGAAAAACTGTTTTTT	CATQSARGEKLFF
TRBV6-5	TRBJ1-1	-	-	TGTGCCAGCAATTCGGCCGCGGCGAACACTGAAGCTTTCTTT	CASNSAAANTEAFF
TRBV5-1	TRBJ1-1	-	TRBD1	TGCGCCAGCAGCCAGGGGGCACGAACGTCTGAAGCTTTCTTT	CASSQGARTSEAFF
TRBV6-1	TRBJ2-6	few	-	TGTGCCAGCAGTGTCGTCAGGGAAGTCCCCCGTAACGTCCTGACTTTC	CASSVVREVPRNVLTF
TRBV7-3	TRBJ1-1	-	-	TGTGCCAGCAGCTTATCCGACAGGAACACTGAAGCTTTCTTT	CASSLSDRNTEAFF
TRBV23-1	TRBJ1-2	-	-	TGCGCCAGCAGTCAATCGAGGACTGTTCCTCTCTTC	CASSQSRTVPLF
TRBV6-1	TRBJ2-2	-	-	TGTGCCAGCAGTGAGGGGCAGCTCACCGGGGAGCTGTTTTTT	CASSEGQLTGELFF
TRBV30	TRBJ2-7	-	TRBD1	TGTGCCTGGAGTGTAGGACAGGTGGACTACGAGCAGTACTTC	CAWSVGQVDYEQYF
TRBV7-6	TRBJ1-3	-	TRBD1	TGTGCCAGCAGCGACCAGGGGGCTCTCGGAAACACCATATATTTT	CASSDQGALGNTIYF
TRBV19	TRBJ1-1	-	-	TGTGCCAGTAGTCGGAGGGGGAACACTGAAGCTTTCTTT	CASSRRGNTEAFF
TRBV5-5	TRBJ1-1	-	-	TGTGCCAGCAGCTTGGCTTCAGGGAACTATGAAGCTTTCTTT	CASSLASGNYEAFF
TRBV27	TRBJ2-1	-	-	TGTGCCAGCACCCCTAGGGTCCTTGGCGGGGTTGGGTACAATGAGCAGTTCTTC	CASTPRVLGGVGYNEQFF
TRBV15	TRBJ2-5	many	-	TGTGCCACCGGGAGGACCGGCGAGACCCAGTACTTC	CATGRTGETQYF
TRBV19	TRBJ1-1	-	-	TGTGCCAGTAGCAGGACAATGAACACTGAAGCTTTCTTT	CASSRTMNTEAFF
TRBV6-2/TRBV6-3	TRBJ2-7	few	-	TGTGCCAGCAGTAGTTGGGGCGGCTACGAGCAGTACTTC	CASSSWGGYEQYF
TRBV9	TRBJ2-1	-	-	TGTGCCAGCAGCGGTCTAGCTAGTTTTTACAATGAGCAGTTCTTC	CASSGLASFYNEQFF
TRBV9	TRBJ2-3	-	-	TGTGCCAGCAGCGCCGGGACACTAAGCACAGATACGCAGTATTTT	CASSAGTLSTDTQYF
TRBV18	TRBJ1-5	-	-	TGTGCCAGCTCACGACTCCCACTTAGCAATCAGCCCCAGCATTTT	CASSRLPLSNQPQHF
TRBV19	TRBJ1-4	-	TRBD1	TGTGCCACCACCGCGACAGGGTCGTACGAAAAACTGTTTTTT	CATTATGSYEKLFF
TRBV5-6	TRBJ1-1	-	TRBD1	TGTGCCAGCAGCTTGCCCATCGACAGGGGGCAAGAAGCTTTCTTT	CASSLPIDRGQEAFF
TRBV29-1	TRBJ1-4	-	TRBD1	TGCAGCGTGCAGGTGGGGACAGGGGGTGAAAAACTGTTTTTT	CSVQVGTGGEKLFF
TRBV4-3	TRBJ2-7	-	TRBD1	TGCGCCAGCAGCCCGACGACAGGGTCCTACGAGCAGTACTTC	CASSPTTGSYEQYF
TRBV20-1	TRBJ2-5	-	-	TGCAGTGCTGAACTCCAAGAGACCCAGTACTTC	CSAELQETQYF
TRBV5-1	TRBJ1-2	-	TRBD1	TGCGCCAGCAGCTTGGGACCTCCCGGGACAGGCAGGAACTATGGCTACACCTTC	CASSLGPPGTGRNYGYTF
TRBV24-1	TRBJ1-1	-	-	TGTGCCACCAGCGATAATGGAGGCAGCAAATGGGCGAACACTGAAGCTTTCTTT	CATSDNGGSKWANTEAFF
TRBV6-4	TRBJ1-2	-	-	TGTGCCAGCAGTGAAGAGGGCGGTAGCTATGGCTACACCTTC	CASSEEGGSYGYTF
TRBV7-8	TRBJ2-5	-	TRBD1	TGTGCCAGCAGCTCGGACAGGGGGGGTCAAGAGACCCAGTACTTC	CASSSDRGGQETQYF
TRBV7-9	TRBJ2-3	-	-	TGTGCCAGCAGCTTAGACTCATTCAAGGATACGCAGTATTTT	CASSLDSFKDTQYF